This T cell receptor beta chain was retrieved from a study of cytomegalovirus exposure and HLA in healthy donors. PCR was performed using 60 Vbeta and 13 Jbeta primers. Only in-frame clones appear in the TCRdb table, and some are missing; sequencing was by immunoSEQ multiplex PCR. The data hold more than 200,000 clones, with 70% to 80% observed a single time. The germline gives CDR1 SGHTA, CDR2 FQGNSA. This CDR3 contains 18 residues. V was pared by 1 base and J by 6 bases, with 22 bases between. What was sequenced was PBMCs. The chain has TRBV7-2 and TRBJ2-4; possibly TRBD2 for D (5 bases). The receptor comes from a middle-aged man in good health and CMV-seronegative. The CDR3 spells CASSLGGSGLPSLNIQYF. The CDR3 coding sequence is TGTGCCAGCAGCTTAGGGGGATCGGGGTTGCCCTCCCTAAACATTCAGTACTTC.